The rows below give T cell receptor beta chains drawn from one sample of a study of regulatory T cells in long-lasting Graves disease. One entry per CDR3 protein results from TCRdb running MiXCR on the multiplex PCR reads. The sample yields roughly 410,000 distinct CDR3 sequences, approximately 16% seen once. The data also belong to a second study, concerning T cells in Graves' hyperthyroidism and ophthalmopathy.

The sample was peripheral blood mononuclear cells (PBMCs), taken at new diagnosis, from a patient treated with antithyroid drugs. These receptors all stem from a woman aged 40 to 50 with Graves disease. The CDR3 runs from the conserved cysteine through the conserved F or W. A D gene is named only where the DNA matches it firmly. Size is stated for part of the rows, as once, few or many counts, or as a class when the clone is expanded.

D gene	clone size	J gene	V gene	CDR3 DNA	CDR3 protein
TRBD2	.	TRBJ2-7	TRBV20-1	TGCAGTGCTAGAGACAGCGGGAGTCCACTCTACGAGCAGTACTTC	CSARDSGSPLYEQYF
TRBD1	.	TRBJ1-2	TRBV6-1	TGTGCCACCAACAACTGGCAAGGAGGGGGCTACGGCTACACCTTC	CATNNWQGGGYGYTF
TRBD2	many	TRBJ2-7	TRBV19	TGTGCCAGTAGGGCCGGGACTAGCGCCTACGAGCAGTACTTC	CASRAGTSAYEQYF
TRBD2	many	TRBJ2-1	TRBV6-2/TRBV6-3	TGTGCCAGCAGTTACTCAAGCCGACTAGCGGGAGATGAGCAGTTCTTC	CASSYSSRLAGDEQFF
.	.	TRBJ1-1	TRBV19	TGTGCCAGTAGTAGCCTCACAGGGACTAATACTGAAGCTTTCTTT	CASSSLTGTNTEAFF
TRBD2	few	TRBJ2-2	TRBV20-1	TGCAGTGCTAGTGGACTAGCGAACACCGGGGAGCTGTTTTTT	CSASGLANTGELFF
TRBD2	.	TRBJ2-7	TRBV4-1	TGCGCCAGCAGCCAAGAACTAGCGGGAGTGTACGAGCAGTACTTC	CASSQELAGVYEQYF
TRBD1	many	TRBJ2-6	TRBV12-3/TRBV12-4	TGTGCCAGCAGTTTGGGACAGGGGGCTTTTGGGGCCAACGTCCTGACTTTC	CASSLGQGAFGANVLTF
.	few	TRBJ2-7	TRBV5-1	TGCGCCAGCAGCTTGGGTACAGCTGAGTCCTACGAGCAGTACTTC	CASSLGTAESYEQYF
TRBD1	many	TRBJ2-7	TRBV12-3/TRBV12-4	TGTGCCAGCAGCCTCGGACAGGGACCCTACGAGCAGTACTTC	CASSLGQGPYEQYF
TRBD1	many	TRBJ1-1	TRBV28	TGTGCCAGCAGATCCGGGACAGGGTCCGGAGCTTTCTTT	CASRSGTGSGAFF
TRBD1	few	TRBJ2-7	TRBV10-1	TGCGCCACCCGAACAGGGGAGAATTACGAGCAGTACTTC	CATRTGENYEQYF
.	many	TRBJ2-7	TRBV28	TGTGCCAGCAGTGGGCCCCGGACCGACGTCTACGAGCAGTACTTC	CASSGPRTDVYEQYF
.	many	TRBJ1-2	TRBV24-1	TGTGCCACCAGTGATCCTTCGGGGCAAGCTAACTATGGCTACACCTTC	CATSDPSGQANYGYTF
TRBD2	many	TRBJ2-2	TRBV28	TGTGCCAGCAGTTTCTACGGGAGGGCCGGAACCGGGGAGCTGTTTTTT	CASSFYGRAGTGELFF
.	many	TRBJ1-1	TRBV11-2	TGTGCCAGCAGCTTAGAAGGAAATCTCTTGAACACTGAAGCTTTCTTT	CASSLEGNLLNTEAFF
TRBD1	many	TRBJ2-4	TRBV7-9	TGTGCCAGCAGCCGATACTACGACAGGGACAGGGACGTCCTAGCCAAAAACATTCAGTACTTC	CASSRYYDRDRDVLAKNIQYF
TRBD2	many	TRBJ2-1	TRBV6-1	TGTGCCAGCAGAACCGGACTAGCAAACAATGAGCAGTTCTTC	CASRTGLANNEQFF
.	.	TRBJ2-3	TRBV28	TGTGCCAGCGGCCTCGCGGCCACAGATACGCAGTATTTT	CASGLAATDTQYF
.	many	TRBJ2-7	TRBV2	TGTGCCAGCAGTGTCGACGAGCAGTACTTC	CASSVDEQYF
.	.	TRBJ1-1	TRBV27	TGTGCCAGCAGTTTACTAGGGAACGCTGAAGCTTTCTTT	CASSLLGNAEAFF
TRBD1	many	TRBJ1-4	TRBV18	TGTGCCAGCTCACCTCGACAGGGGGATTTTCCTACGTTTGAAAAACTGTTTTTT	CASSPRQGDFPTFEKLFF
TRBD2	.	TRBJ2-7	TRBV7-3	TGTGCCAGCAGCCAACTAGCGGGAGGTGAGCAGTACTTC	CASSQLAGGEQYF
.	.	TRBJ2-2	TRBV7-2	TGTGCCAGCAGCTTAGCCGGGACCGTCACCACCGGGGAGCTGTTTTTT	CASSLAGTVTTGELFF
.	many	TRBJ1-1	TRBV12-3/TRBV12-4	TGTGCCAGCAGTTTTCTGGTAAGCGACACTGAAGCTTTCTTT	CASSFLVSDTEAFF
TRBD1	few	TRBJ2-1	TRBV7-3	TGTGCCAGCAGCTTAAACGGACAGGCGAACAATGAGCAGTTCTTC	CASSLNGQANNEQFF
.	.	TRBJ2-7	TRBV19	TGTGCCAGTACCTCCGACGGCTACAATGAGCAGTACTTC	CASTSDGYNEQYF